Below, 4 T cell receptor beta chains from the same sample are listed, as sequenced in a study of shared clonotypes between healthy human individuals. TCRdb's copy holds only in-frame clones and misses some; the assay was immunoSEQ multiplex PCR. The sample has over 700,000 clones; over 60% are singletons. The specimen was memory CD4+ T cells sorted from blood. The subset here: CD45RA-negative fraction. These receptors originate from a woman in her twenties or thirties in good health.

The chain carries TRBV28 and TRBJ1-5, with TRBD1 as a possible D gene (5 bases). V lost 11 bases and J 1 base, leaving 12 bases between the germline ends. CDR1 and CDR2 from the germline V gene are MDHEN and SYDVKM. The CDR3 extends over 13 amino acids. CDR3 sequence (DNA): TGTGCCGCGGGAGGGACCAGCAATCAGCCCCAGCATTTT. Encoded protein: CAAGGTSNQPQHF.

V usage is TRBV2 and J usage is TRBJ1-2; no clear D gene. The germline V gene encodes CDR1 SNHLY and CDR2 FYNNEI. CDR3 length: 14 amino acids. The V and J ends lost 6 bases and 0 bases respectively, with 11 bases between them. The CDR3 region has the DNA TGTGCCAGCAGGCAGACACCTTCTAACTATGGCTACACCTTC. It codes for CASRQTPSNYGYTF.

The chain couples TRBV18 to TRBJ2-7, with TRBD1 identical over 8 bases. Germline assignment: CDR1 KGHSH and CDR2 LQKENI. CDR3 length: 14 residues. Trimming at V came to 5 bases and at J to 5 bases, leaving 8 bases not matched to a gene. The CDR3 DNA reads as TGTGCCAGCTCATCTCGGACAGGGAGCGACGAGCAGTACTTC. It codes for CASSSRTGSDEQYF.

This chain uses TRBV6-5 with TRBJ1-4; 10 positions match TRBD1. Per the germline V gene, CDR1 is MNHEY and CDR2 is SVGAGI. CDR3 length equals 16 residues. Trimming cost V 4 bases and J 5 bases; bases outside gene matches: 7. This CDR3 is CASSSTGGGSNEKLFF. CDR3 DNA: TGTGCCAGCAGTTCGACAGGGGGCGGATCAAATGAAAAACTGTTTTTT.